These T cell receptor beta chains were read from a single sample in a study of T-cell memory formation after mild COVID-19. One entry per CDR3 protein results from TCRdb running MiXCR on the 5' RACE reads. The data contain some 120,000 distinct CDR3 sequences, roughly 15% of them singletons. The sequenced sample consisted of PBMCs or a T cell subset sorted from them (not recorded which). Source of these receptors: an adult woman who had mild COVID-19 (a few samples of this study predate the infection). Cell type and time point are not known. The CDR3 runs from the conserved cysteine through the conserved F or W. A D gene is named only where the DNA matches it firmly. Part of the rows lack a size; the others show once, few, many or a class for expanded clones.

>TRBJ2-7|NA|TRBV5-4|NA
TGTGCCAGCAGCCCCCCTGGGGCGGGGACGATTGAGGAGCAGTACTTC
CASSPPGAGTIEEQYF
>TRBJ2-2|NA|TRBV7-9|NA
TGTGCCAGCAGCTTAAGGGACCTAAACACCGGGGAGCTGTTTTTT
CASSLRDLNTGELFF
>TRBJ2-5|NA|TRBV5-1|few
TGCGCCAGCAGCTTGAAAAGGCGAGAGACCCAGTACTTC
CASSLKRRETQYF
>TRBJ2-3|NA|TRBV15|few
TGTGCCACCAGCCCCCGGGACGGAGCCACAGATACGCAGTATTTT
CATSPRDGATDTQYF
>TRBJ2-7|NA|TRBV4-1|NA
TGCGCCAGCAGCCAGGACACATTCTCCTACGAGCAGTACTTC
CASSQDTFSYEQYF
>TRBJ2-7|NA|TRBV29-1|many
TGCAGCGTTGCGGCGGCAGGGAACCTCTACGAGCAGTACTTC
CSVAAAGNLYEQYF
>TRBJ2-7|NA|TRBV24-1|NA
TGTGCCACCAGTGATAAGGACACTCACTCCTACGAGCAGTACTTC
CATSDKDTHSYEQYF
>TRBJ2-2|NA|TRBV11-2|many
TGTGCCAGCAGCTTAGGGGGCTTGAACACCGGGGAGCTGTTTTTT
CASSLGGLNTGELFF
>TRBJ2-3|NA|TRBV5-1|NA
TGCGCCAGCAGCTTCGGGGTGGTCAGTGGCACAGATACGCAGTATTTT
CASSFGVVSGTDTQYF
>TRBJ1-2|NA|TRBV12-3/TRBV12-4|NA
TGTGCCAGCAGTTTTGGTGGCGACAGTGCCGTCTATGGCTACACCTTC
CASSFGGDSAVYGYTF
>TRBJ2-5|NA|TRBV5-1|NA
TGCGCCAGCAGCCCAGGGACATCTCAAGAGACCCAGTACTTC
CASSPGTSQETQYF
>TRBJ1-5|NA|TRBV10-3|few
TGTGCCATCAGTGAAGCCAGCTCCAATCAGCCCCAGCATTTT
CAISEASSNQPQHF
>TRBJ1-2|TRBD1|TRBV5-1|few
TGCGCCAGCAGCCCGGGACAGAACCCCGGCTATGGCTACACCTTC
CASSPGQNPGYGYTF
>TRBJ2-1|TRBD2|TRBV5-1|many
TGCGCCAGCAGCTTGGGAGGGCTAGCGGGGGGCTCACTGGATGAGCAGTTCTTC
CASSLGGLAGGSLDEQFF
>TRBJ2-3|NA|TRBV7-2|many
TGTGCCAGCGGGGATCCACGGGATACGCAGTATTTT
CASGDPRDTQYF
>TRBJ1-4|NA|TRBV6-5|few
TGTGCCAGCAGCCCTTTAGGGGAGAATGAAAAACTGTTTTTT
CASSPLGENEKLFF
>TRBJ2-1|TRBD2|TRBV12-3/TRBV12-4|few
TGTGCCAGTGGACTAGCGGGGGGAATCACGCACAATGAGCAGTTCTTC
CASGLAGGITHNEQFF
>TRBJ2-1|NA|TRBV18|few
TGTGCCAGCTCAAGGACGCCTCAATTGGAGCAGTTCTTC
CASSRTPQLEQFF
>TRBJ2-3|NA|TRBV7-2|few
TGTGCCAGCAGCTTCTATGGAGATACGCAGTATTTT
CASSFYGDTQYF
>TRBJ2-3|NA|TRBV13|NA
TGTGCCAGCAGCTTCCCGAGCAGAGATACGCAGTATTTT
CASSFPSRDTQYF
>TRBJ2-7|NA|TRBV2|few
TGTGCCAGCAGTGCCTCGGGACGAGCCTACGAGCAGTACTTC
CASSASGRAYEQYF
>TRBJ2-3|TRBD2|TRBV9|few
TGTGCCAGCAGCACCCGACTAGCAGTAACAGATACGCAGTATTTT
CASSTRLAVTDTQYF
>TRBJ1-1|NA|TRBV6-5|NA
TGTGCCAGCAGTTACGAGGGGGACACTGAAGCTTTCTTT
CASSYEGDTEAFF
>TRBJ2-3|NA|TRBV5-4|NA
TGTGCCAGCAGCTTGGGGACTAAGGGGGCAGATACGCAGTATTTT
CASSLGTKGADTQYF
>TRBJ2-5|NA|TRBV5-1|few
TGCGCCAGCAGCCGCCAAGCAGGGGGGCAAGAGACCCAGTACTTC
CASSRQAGGQETQYF
>TRBJ2-2|NA|TRBV4-1|NA
TGCGCCAGCAGCTCCCTAGGTGTGGAGCTGTTTTTT
CASSSLGVELFF
>TRBJ1-2|NA|TRBV27|NA
TGTGCCAGCAGTTCACTCGGACAGTCCTATGGCTACACCTTC
CASSSLGQSYGYTF
>TRBJ2-1|TRBD1|TRBV6-4|NA
TGTGCCAGCAGTGACTCTGGAGACAGGGGTTCAGATGAGCAGTTCTTC
CASSDSGDRGSDEQFF
>TRBJ2-2|NA|TRBV6-1|few
TGTGCCAGCAGTGAAATGAGCAGATACACCGGGGAGCTGTTTTTT
CASSEMSRYTGELFF
>TRBJ2-7|TRBD2|TRBV20-1|few
TGCAGTGCTAGAGATCTTACCAGCGGGAACAGGCACTACGAGCAGTACTTC
CSARDLTSGNRHYEQYF
>TRBJ2-1|TRBD1|TRBV29-1|NA
TGCAGCGTTGAAGCCCGAGGGGGCTTCAATGAGCAGTTCTTC
CSVEARGGFNEQFF
>TRBJ1-1|NA|TRBV7-9|NA
TGTGCCAGCAGCCCCCCGACCAGAGGACAGCCTGAAGCTTTCTTT
CASSPPTRGQPEAFF
>TRBJ2-7|TRBD2|TRBV5-6|many
TGTGCCAGCAGCGGGGGACTAGCGGGTCGCTTCTACGAGCAGTACTTC
CASSGGLAGRFYEQYF
>TRBJ2-3|TRBD1|TRBV29-1|NA
TGCAGCCAACGGACAGGGTTTGGGAAGCAGTATTTT
CSQRTGFGKQYF
>TRBJ2-3|NA|TRBV5-1|few
TGCGCCAGCAGCTTGGTAGTCTTAGGGGATACGCAGTATTTT
CASSLVVLGDTQYF
>TRBJ1-2|TRBD1|TRBV9|NA
TGTGCCAGCAGCGTAGCTGGCACAGGGGGCAGCTATGGCTACACCTTC
CASSVAGTGGSYGYTF
>TRBJ2-7|TRBD2|TRBV13|NA
TGTGCCAGCAGCTTCGCGGGAGCATCGTACGAGCAGTACTTC
CASSFAGASYEQYF
>TRBJ2-7|NA|TRBV2|NA
TGTGCCAGCCAAAACCTGAGACAGAGGGGGTGGAACGAGCAGTACTTC
CASQNLRQRGWNEQYF
>TRBJ2-7|TRBD2|TRBV20-1|few
TGCAGTGCTAGAGCTTATAGCGGGAAGGAACACTCATCGACCTACGAGCAGTACTTC
CSARAYSGKEHSSTYEQYF
>TRBJ2-1|TRBD1|TRBV24-1|few
TGTGCCACCAGTGGAACAGGGGCCTCCTACAATGAGCAGTTCTTC
CATSGTGASYNEQFF
>TRBJ2-1|NA|TRBV7-2|NA
TGTGCCAGCAGCTTGGCGGCGTCGGGCTACAATGAGCAGTTCTTC
CASSLAASGYNEQFF
>TRBJ2-1|NA|TRBV7-9|few
TGTGCCAGCAGCTACATCAGGGTCGATGAGCAGTTCTTC
CASSYIRVDEQFF
>TRBJ2-7|NA|TRBV29-1|NA
TGCAGCGTTGGGGAAAACTACGAGCAGTACTTC
CSVGENYEQYF